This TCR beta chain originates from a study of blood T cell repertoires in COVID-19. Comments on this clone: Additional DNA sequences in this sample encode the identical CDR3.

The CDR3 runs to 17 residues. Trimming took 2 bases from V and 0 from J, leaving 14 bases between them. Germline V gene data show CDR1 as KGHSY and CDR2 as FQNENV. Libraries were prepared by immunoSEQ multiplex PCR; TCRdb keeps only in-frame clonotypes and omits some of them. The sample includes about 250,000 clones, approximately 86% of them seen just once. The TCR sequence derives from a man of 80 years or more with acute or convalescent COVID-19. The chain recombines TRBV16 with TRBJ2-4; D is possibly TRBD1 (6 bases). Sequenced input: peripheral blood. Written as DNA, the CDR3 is TGTGCCAGCAGCCAAAAACCCACAGGGATAGCCAAAAACATTCAGTACTTC. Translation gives CASSQKPTGIAKNIQYF. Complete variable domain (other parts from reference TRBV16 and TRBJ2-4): GEEVAQTPKHLVRGEGQKAKLYCAPIKGHSYVFWYQQVLKNEFKFLISFQNENVFDETGMPKERFSAKCLPNSPCSLEIQATKLEDSAVYFCASSQKPTGIAKNIQYFGAGTRLSVL.